A single T cell receptor beta chain is shown here with its context. Because the CDR3 is missing its conserved closing phenylalanine or tryptophan, this is likely a read error. It is unclear where the CDR3 begins or ends on the DNA, so no DNA is shown, and the CDR3 is as TCRdb lists it. This sample was taken from a study of blood T cell repertoires in COVID-19. Authors' data handling: The authors estimated nucleated cell counts from reference gene primer amplification. Sequencing was performed with immunoSEQ multiplex PCR; in TCRdb, only in-frame clones are kept and a portion is missing. That table supplies the V and J calls and clone size; D and trimming were determined from the DNA. The sample lists over 250,000 clones; roughly nine tenths were seen once. The study recruited people aged roughly 18 to 95 years across approximately 24 US areas. The CDR3 is 10 residues long, ends included. Germline loops: CDR1 SGHDT, CDR2 YYEEEE.

Sequenced material: PBMCs or T cells enriched from blood (not recorded which). This TCR came from a man in his 60s who had recovered from COVID-19. V usage is TRBV5-6 and J usage is TRBJ1-4. The CDR3 here is CASSLAPGVI.